This paragraph reports one T cell receptor (beta chain). Germline CDR1 SEHNR, CDR2 FQNEAQ (reference sequence). With 5 bases removed from V and 3 bases from J, the gap between germline ends came to 4 bases. The CDR3 contains 12 residues. The data originate from a study of patients and donors after allogeneic stem cell transplantation. TCRdb redid the calling of the RT-PCR reads with MiXCR, one entry per CDR3 protein. The data contain roughly 230,000 distinct CDR3 sequences, over 12% of them singletons. Material for sequencing was blood, either unsorted or a sorted T cell fraction (not recorded which). The source of this sequence is a human donor who was either an allogeneic HSCT recipient or a stem cell or donor lymphocyte infusion donor (not recorded which). It is not recorded whose cells these are; they may come from a transplant donor. The chain uses TRBV7-9 and TRBJ1-4; D gene ambiguous. CDR3 bases: TGTGCCAGCAGCGGCCCTAATGAAAAACTGTTTTTT. Translation gives CASSGPNEKLFF.